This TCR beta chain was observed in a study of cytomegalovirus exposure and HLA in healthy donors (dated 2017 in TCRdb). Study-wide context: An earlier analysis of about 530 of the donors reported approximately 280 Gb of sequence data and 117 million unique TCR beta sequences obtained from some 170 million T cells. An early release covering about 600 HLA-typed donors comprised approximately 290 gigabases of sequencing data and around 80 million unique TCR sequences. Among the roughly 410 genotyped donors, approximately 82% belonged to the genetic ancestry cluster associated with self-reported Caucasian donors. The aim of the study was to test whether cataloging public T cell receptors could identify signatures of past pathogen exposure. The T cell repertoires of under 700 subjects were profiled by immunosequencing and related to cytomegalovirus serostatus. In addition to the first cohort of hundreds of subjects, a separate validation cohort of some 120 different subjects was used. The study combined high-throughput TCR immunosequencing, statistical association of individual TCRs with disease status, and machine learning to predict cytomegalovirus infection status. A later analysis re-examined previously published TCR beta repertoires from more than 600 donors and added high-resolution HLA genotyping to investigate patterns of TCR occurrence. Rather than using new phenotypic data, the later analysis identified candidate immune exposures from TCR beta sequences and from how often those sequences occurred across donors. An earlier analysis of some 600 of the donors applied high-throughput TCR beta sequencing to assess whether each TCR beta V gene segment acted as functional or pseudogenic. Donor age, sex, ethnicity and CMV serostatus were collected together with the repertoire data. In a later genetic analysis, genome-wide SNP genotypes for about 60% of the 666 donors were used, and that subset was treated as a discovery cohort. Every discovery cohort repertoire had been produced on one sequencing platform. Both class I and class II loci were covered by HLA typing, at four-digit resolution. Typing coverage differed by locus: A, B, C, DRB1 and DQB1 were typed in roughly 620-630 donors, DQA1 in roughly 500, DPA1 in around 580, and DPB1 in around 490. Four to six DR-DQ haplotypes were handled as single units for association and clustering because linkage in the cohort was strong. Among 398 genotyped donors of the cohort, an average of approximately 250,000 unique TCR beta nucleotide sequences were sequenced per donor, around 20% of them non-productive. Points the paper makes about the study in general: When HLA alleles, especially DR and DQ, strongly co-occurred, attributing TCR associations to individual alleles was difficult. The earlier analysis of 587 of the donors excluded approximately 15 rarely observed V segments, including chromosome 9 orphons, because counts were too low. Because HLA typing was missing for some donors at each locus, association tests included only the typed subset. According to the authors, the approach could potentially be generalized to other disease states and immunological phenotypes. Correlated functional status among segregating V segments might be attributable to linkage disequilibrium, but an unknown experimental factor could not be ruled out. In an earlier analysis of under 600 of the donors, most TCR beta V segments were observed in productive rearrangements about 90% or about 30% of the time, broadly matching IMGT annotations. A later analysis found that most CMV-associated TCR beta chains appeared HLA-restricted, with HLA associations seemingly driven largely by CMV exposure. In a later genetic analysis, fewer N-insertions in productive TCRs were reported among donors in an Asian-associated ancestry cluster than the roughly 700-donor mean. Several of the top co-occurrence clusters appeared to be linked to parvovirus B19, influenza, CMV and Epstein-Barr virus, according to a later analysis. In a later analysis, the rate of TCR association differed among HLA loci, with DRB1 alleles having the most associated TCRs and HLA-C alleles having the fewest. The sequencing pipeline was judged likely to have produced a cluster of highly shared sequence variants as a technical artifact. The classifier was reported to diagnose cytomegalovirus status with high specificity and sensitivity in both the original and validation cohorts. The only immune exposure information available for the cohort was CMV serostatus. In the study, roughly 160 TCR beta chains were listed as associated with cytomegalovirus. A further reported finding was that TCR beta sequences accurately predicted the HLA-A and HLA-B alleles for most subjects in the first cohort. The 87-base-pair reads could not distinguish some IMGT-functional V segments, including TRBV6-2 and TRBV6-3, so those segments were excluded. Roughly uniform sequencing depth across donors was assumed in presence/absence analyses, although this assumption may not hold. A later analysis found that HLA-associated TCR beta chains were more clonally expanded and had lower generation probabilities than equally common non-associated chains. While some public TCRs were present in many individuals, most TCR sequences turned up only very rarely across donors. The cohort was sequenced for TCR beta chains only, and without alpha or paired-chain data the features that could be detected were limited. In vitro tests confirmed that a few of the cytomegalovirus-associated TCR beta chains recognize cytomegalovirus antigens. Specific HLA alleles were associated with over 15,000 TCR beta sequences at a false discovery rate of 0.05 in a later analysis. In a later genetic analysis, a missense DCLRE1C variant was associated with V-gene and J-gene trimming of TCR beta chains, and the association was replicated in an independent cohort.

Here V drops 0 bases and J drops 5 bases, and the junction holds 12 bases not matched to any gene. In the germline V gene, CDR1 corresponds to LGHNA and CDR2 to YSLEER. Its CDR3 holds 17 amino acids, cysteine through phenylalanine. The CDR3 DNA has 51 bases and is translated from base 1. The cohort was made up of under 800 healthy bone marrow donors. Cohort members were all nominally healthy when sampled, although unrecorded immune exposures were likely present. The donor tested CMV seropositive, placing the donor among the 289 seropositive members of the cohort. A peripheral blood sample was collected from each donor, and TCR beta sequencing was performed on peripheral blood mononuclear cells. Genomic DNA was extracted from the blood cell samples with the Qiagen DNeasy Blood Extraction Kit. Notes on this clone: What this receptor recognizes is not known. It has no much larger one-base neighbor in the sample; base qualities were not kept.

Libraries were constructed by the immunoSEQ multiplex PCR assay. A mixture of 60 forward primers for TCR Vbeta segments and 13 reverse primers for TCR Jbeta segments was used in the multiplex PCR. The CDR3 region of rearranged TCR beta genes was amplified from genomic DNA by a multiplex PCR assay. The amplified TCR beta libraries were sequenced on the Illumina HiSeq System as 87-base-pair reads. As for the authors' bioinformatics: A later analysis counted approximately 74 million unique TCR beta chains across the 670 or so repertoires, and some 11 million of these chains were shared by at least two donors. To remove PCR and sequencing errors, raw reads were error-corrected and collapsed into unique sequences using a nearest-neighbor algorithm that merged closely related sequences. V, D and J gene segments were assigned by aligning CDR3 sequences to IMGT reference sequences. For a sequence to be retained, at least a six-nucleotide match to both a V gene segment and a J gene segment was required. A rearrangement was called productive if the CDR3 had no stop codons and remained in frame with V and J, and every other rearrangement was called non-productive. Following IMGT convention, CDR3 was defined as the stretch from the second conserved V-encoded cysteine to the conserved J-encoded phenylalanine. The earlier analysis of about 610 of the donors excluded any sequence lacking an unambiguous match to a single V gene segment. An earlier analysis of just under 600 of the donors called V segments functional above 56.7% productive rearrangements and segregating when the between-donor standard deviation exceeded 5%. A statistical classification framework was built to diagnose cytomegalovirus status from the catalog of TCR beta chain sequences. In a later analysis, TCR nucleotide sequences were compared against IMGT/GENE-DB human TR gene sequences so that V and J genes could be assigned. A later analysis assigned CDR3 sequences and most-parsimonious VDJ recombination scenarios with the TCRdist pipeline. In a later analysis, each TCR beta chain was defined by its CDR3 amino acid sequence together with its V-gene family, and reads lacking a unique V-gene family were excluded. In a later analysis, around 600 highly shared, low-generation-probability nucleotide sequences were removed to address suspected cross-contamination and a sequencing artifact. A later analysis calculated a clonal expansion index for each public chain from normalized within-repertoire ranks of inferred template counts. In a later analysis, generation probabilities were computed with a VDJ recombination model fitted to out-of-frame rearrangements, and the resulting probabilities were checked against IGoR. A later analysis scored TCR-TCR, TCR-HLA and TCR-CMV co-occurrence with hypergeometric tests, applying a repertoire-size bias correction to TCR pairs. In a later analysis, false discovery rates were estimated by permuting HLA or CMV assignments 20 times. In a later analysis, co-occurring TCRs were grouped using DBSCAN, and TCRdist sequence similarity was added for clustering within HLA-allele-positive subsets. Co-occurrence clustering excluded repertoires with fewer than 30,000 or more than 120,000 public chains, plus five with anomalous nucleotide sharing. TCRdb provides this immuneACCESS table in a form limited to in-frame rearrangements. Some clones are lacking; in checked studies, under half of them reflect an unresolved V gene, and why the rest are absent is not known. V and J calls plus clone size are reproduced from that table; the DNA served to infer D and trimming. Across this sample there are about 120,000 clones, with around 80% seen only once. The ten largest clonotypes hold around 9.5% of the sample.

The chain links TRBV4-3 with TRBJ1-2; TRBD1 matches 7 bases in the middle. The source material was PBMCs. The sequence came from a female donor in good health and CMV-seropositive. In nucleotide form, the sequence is TGCGCCAGCAGCCAAGAAGGTGAGTGGGACAGAGGATATGGCTACACCTTC. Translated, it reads CASSQEGEWDRGYGYTF.